This T cell receptor beta chain originates from a study of early stage breast cancer tumors. As regards this clone: Its antigen is undetermined.

Generated by immunoSEQ multiplex PCR, the TCRdb table keeps only in-frame clones and is missing some. In the table there are about 19,000 clones, 80% to 90% of which are singletons. Study-level points and caveats: Bulk DNA sequencing of unsorted cells missed chain pairing and markers. Enriched TCRB sequences shared across patients were mostly commonly generated sequences. Compared with adjacent normal breast, tumors showed about 2.5-fold denser, more clonal T cells.

Trimming cost V 6 bases and J 5 bases; bases outside gene matches: 9. CDR3 size: 15 residues. CDR1 and CDR2 (germline): SEHNR, FQNEAQ (reference sequence). Sequenced material: blood. The chain is built from TRBV7-9 and TRBJ2-7, with TRBD1 identical over 11 bases. The clonotype originates from a person aged 70 to 85 with breast cancer. CDR3 sequence (DNA): TGTGCCAGCAGTTACGTCGGGACAGGGGGACACGAGCAGTACTTC. Amino acids: CASSYVGTGGHEQYF.